This T cell receptor (beta chain) was retrieved from a study of early T cells in non-severe SARS-CoV-2 infection. Across the whole study: Sequenced bulk RNA came from whole blood that was unsorted, and chains were unpaired. Study outcomes and limitations: Matching against VDJdb likely underestimated virus-specific expansions, favoring anti-spike CD8.

Individual cDNA molecules carried attached unique molecular identifiers. Each CDR3 protein is one row after TCRdb ran MiXCR on the 5' RACE reads. The sample lists roughly 40,000 distinct CDR3 sequences, 4% seen once, with roughly 3% in the top ten. This clonotype came up many times. Its antigen is not known. Sample: whole blood. The origin of this receptor is an adult who was a healthcare worker with PCR-confirmed SARS-CoV-2 infection or an uninfected control (not recorded which).

In DNA form, the CDR3 reads TGTGCCAGCAGTGGGGAGTTGTACGAGCAGTACTTC. This sequence encodes CASSGELYEQYF. The chain links TRBV6-5 to TRBJ2-7, with a weak D call TRBD2 (5 bases). This CDR3 region has 12 residues. V was clipped by 5 bases and J by 4 bases, with 9 bases between them. Germline CDR1 is MNHEY and CDR2 is SVGAGI.